The clone carrying this T cell receptor (beta chain) was observed a handful of times. Its specificity is not known. In blood CD8+ and CD4+ T cells, TCR beta underwent sequencing. Negative isolation was used for CD8+ and CD4+ T cells, and FACS enrichment was applied to TEMRA cells. Random hexamers were used to reverse transcribe an amount of 0.5 to 1 ug RNA. It was immunoSEQ multiplex PCR that amplified TCR beta CDR3 across 54 Vbeta and 13 Jbeta. TCRdb re-called the immunoSEQ multiplex PCR reads through MiXCR, storing one row per CDR3 protein. The sample has approximately 70,000 distinct CDR3 sequences; around 96% are singletons. This specimen belongs to a study of CD8 T cells in Susac syndrome. V dropped 3 bases and J dropped 6 bases, with 9 bases sitting between them. The CDR3 totals 13 residues. General study findings and limits: The study conceded that relatively few individuals underwent its TCR sequencing and HLA analysis.

The chain is built from TRBV12-3 or TRBV12-4 and TRBJ2-1; TRBD1 or TRBD2 may be the D gene (6 bases each). This receptor was taken from a human donor with multiple sclerosis. Sequencing used CD8+ T cells from PBMCs. CDR3 bases: TGTGCCAGCAGTTTGGGGGGCGGCAATGAGCAGTTCTTC. It yields the protein CASSLGGGNEQFF.